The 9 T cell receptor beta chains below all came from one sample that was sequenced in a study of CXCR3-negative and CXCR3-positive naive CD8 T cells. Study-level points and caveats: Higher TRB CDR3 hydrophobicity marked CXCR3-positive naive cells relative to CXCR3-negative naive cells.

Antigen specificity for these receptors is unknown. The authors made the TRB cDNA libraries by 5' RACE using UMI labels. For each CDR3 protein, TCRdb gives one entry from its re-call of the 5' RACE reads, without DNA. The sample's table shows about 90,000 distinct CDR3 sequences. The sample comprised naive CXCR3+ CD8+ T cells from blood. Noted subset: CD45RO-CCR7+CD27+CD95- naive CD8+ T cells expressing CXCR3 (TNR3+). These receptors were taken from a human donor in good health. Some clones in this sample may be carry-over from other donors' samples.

CDR3 residues: CASSLPGGTDTQYF. The chain combines TRBV7-9 with TRBJ2-3. Germline V gene sequence: CDR1 SEHNR, CDR2 FQNEAQ (reference sequence). The CDR3 totals 14 residues.

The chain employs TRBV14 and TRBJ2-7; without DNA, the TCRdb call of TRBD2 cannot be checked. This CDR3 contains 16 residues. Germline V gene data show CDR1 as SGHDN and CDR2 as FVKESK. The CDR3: CASSQPRGTRAFEQYF.

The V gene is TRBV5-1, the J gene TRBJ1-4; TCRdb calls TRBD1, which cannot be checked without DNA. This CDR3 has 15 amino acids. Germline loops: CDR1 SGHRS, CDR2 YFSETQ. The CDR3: CASSLKGGVNEKLFF.

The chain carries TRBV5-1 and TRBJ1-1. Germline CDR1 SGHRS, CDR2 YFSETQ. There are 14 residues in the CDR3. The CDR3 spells CASSLGVRYTEAFF.

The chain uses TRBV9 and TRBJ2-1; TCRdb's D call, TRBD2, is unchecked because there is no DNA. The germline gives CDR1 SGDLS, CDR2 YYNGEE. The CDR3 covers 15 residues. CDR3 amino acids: CASSRSGMVYNEQFF.

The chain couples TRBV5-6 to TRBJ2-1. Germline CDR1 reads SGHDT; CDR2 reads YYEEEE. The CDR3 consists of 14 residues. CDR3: CASSLAASGNEQFF.

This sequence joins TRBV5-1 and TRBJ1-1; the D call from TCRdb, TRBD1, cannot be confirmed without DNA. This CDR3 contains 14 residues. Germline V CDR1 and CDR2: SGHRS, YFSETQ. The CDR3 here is CASSLSGYDTEAFF.

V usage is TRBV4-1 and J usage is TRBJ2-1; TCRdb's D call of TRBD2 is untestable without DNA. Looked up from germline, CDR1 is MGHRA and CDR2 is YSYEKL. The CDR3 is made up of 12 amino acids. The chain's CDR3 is CASSPQRGEQFF.

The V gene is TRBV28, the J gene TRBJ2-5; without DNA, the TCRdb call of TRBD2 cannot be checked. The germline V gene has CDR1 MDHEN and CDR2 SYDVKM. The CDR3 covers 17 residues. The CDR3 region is CASSFGERDSGQETQYF.